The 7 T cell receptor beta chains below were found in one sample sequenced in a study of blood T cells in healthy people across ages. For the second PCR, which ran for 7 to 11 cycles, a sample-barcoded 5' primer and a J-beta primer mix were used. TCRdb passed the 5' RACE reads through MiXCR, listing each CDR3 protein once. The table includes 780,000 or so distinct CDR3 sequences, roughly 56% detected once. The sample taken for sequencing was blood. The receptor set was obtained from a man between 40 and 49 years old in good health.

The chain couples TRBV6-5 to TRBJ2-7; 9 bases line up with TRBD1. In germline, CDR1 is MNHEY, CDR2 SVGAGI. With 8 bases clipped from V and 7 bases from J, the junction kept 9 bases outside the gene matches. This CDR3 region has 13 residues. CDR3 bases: TGTGCCAGCTTCCAATGGGACAGGGATGAGCAGTACTTC. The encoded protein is CASFQWDRDEQYF.

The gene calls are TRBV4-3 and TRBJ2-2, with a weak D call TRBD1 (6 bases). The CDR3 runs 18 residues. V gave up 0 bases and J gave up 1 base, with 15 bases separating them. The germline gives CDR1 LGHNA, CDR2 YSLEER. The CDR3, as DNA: TGCGCCAGCAGCCAAGATCCCCCTACAGGGTTGAACACCGGGGAGCTGTTTTTT. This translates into CASSQDPPTGLNTGELFF.

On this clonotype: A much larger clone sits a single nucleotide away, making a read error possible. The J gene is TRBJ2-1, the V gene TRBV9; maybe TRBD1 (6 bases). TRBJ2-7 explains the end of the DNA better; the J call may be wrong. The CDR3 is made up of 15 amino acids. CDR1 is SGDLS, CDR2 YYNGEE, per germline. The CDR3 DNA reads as TGTGCCAGCAGCGTAGCCCCAACAGGGTACAATGAGCAGTACTTC. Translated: CASSVAPTGYNEQYF.

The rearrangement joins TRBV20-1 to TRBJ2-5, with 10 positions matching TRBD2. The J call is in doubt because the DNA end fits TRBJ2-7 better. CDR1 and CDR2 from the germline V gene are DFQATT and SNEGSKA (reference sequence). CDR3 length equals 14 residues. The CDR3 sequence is CSARVAGGTPEQYF. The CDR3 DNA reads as TGCAGTGCTAGAGTAGCGGGAGGTACGCCCGAGCAGTACTTC.

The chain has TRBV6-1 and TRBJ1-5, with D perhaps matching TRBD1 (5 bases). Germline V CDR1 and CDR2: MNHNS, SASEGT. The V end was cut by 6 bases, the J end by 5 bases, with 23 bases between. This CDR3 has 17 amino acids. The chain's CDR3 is CASRKGTAPDLDQPQHF. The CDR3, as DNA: TGTGCCAGCAGAAAGGGGACCGCCCCTGACCTCGATCAGCCCCAGCATTTT.

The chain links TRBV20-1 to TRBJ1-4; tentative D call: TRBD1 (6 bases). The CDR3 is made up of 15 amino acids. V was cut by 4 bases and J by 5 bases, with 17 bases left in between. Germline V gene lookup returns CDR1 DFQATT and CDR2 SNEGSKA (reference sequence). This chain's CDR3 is CSAMGGGSVNEKLFF. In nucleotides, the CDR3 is TGCAGTGCTATGGGGGGCGGGAGTGTAAATGAAAAACTGTTTTTT.

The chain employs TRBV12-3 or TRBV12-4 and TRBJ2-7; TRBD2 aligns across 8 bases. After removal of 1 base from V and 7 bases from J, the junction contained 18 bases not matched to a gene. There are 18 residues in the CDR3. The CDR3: CASSLVGVVGLAHNEQYF. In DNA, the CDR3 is TGTGCCAGCAGTTTAGTCGGTGTTGTAGGACTAGCCCACAATGAGCAGTACTTC.